This T cell receptor beta chain was obtained from a study of T cell changes during pregnancy in multiple sclerosis. From germline, CDR1 is GTSNPN and CDR2 SVGIG (reference sequence). V was pared by 4 bases and J by 10 bases, with 8 bases between. The CDR3 contains 10 residues. Libraries were prepared by immunoSEQ multiplex PCR; TCRdb keeps only in-frame clonotypes and omits some of them. The data hold 15,000 to 20,000 clones, with over 75% observed a single time. The source of this sequence is a female donor with multiple sclerosis, enrolled in a pregnancy study. The sample consisted of CD8+ T cells from peripheral blood mononuclear cells, taken after pregnancy. The chain employs TRBV30 and TRBJ1-5, with D unresolved. The CDR3 loop reads CAWTGEPQHF. DNA for the CDR3: TGTGCCTGGACAGGCGAACCCCAGCATTTT.